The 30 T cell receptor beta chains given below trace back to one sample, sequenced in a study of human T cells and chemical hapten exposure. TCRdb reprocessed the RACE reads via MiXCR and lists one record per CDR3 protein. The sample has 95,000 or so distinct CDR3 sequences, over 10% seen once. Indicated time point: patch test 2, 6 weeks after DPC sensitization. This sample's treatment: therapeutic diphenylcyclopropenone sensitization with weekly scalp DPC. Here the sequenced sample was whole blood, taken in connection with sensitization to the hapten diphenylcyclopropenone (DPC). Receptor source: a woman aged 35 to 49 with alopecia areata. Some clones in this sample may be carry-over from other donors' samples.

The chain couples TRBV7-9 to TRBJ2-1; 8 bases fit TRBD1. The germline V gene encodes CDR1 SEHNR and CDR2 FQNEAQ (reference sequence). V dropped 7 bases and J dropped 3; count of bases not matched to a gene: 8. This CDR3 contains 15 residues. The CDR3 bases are TGTGCCAGCACATCGACAGGGGTCAACTACAATGAGCAGTTCTTC. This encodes CASTSTGVNYNEQFF.

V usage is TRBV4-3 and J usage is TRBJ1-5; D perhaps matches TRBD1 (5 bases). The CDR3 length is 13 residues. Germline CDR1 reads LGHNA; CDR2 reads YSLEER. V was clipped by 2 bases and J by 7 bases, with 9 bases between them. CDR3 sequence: CASSQRGGQPQHF. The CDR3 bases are TGCGCCAGCAGCCAAAGGGGTGGACAGCCCCAGCATTTT.

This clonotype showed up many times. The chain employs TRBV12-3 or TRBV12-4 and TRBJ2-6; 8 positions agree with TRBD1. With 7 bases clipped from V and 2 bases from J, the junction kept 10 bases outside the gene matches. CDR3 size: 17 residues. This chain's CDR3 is CASTREQGAPGANVLTF. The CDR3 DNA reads TGTGCCAGCACCCGGGAGCAGGGGGCGCCTGGGGCCAACGTCCTGACTTTC.

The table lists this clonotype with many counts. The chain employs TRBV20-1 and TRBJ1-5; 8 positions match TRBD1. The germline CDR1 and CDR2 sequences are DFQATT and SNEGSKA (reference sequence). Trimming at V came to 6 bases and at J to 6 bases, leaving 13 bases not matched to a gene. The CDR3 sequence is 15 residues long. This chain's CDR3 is CSANAIQGAGQPQHF. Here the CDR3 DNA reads TGCAGTGCAAACGCTATCCAGGGGGCCGGTCAGCCCCAGCATTTT.

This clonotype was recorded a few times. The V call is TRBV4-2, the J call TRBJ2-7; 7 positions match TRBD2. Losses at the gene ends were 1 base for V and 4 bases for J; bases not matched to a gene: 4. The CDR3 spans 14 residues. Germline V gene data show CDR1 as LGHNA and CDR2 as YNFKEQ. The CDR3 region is CASSQGGSGYEQYF. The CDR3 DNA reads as TGTGCCAGCAGCCAAGGGGGTAGCGGGTACGAGCAGTACTTC.

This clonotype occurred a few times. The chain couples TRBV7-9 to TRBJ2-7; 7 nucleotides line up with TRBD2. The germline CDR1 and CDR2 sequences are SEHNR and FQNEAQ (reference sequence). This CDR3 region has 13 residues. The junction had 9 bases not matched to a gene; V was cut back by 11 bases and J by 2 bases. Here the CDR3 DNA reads TGTGCCCTTGGGGCAGCGGGAACCTACGAGCAGTACTTC. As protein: CALGAAGTYEQYF.

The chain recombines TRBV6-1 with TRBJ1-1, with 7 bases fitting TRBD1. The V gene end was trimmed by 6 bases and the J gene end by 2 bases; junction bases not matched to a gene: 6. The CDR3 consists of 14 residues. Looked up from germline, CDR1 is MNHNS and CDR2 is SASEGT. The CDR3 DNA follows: TGTGCCAGCAGACGGAGACAGGGTAACACTGAAGCTTTCTTT. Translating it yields CASRRRQGNTEAFF.

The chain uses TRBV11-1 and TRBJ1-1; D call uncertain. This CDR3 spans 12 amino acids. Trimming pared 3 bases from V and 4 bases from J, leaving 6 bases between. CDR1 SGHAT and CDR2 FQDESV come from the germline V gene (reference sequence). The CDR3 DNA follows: TGTGCCAGCAGCTTTGCTGGCACTGAAGCTTTCTTT. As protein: CASSFAGTEAFF.

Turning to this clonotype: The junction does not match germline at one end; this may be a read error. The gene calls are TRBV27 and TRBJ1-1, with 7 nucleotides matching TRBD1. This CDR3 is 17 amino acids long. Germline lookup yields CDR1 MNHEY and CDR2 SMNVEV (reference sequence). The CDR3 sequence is CASSGGGPDRSNTEAFF. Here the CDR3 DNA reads TGTGCCAGCAGTGGGGGGGGACCGGACAGGTCGAACACCGAAGCTTTCTTT.

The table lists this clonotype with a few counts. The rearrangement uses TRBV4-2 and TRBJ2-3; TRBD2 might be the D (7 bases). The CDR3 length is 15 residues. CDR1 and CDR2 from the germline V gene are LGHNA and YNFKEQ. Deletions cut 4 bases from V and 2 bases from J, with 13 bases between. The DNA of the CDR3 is TGTGCCAGCAGCCTCGAGGGGGGGATCACAGATACGCAGTATTTT. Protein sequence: CASSLEGGITDTQYF.

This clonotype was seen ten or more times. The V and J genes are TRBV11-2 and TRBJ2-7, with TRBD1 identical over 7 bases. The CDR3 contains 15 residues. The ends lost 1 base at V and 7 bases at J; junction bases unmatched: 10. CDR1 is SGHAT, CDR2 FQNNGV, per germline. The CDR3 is CASSLVRSGGREQYF. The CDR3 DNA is TGTGCCAGCAGCTTAGTTAGGTCAGGGGGTAGGGAGCAGTACTTC. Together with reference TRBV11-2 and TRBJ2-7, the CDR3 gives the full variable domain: EAGVAQSPRYKIIEKRQSVAFWCNPISGHATLYWYQQILGQGPKLLIQFQNNGVVDDSQLPKDRFSAERLKGVDSTLKIQPAKLEDSAVYLCASSLVRSGGREQYFGPGTRLTVT.

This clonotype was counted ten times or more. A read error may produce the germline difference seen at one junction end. For the CDR3, the DNA is TGTGCCAGCAGTCCCTCCTTCAATGAGCAGTTCTTC. As protein: CASSPSFNEQFF. The rearrangement links TRBV28 to TRBJ2-1; no definite D call. CDR3 length: 12 amino acids. CDR1 and CDR2 (germline): MDHEN, SYDVKM.

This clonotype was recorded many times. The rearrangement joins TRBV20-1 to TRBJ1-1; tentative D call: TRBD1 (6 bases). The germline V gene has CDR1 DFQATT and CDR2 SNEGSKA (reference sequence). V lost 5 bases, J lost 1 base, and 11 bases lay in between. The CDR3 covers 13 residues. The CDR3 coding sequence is TGCAGTGCTTTACAGGGTTGGAACACTGAAGCTTTCTTT. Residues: CSALQGWNTEAFF.

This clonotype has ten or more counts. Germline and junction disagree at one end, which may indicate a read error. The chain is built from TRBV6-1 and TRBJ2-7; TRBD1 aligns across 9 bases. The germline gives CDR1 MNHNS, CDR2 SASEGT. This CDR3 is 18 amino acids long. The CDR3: CASSGIPGQGLTRYGQYF. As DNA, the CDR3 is TGTGCCAGCAGTGGCATACCGGGACAGGGATTGACTCGATACGGGCAGTACTTC.

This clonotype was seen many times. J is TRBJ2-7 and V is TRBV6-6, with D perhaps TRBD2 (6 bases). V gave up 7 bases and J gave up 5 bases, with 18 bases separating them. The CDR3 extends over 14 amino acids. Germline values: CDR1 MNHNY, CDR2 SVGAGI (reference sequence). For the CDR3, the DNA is TGTGCCAGCATCCTGGGGCCGGGGGTCGACGAGCAGTACTTC. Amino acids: CASILGPGVDEQYF.

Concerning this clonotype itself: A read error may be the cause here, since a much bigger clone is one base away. This CDR3 is CASSYTSGTGTGKLFF. Written as DNA, the CDR3 is TGTGCCAGCAGTTACACGTCCGGGACAGGGACTGGAAAACTGTTTTTT. The rearrangement links TRBV6-5 to TRBJ1-4, with 9 positions matching TRBD1. The germline gives CDR1 MNHEY, CDR2 SVGAGI. The CDR3 has 16 residues. V trimming: 2 bases; J trimming: 10 bases; junction bases outside the gene matches: 11.

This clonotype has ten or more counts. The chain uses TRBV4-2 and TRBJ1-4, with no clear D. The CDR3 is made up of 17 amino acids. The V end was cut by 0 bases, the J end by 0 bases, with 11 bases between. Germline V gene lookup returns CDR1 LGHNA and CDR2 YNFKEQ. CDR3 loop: CASSQDWVRATNEKLFF. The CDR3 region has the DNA TGTGCCAGCAGCCAAGATTGGGTCCGGGCAACTAATGAAAAACTGTTTTTT.

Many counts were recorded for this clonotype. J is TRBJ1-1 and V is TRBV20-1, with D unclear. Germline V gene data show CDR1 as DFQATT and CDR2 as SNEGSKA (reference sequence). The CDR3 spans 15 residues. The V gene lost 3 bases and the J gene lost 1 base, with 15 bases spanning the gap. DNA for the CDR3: TGCAGTGCTAGGAGTGAGACGGGCTCGAACACTGAAGCTTTCTTT. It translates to CSARSETGSNTEAFF.

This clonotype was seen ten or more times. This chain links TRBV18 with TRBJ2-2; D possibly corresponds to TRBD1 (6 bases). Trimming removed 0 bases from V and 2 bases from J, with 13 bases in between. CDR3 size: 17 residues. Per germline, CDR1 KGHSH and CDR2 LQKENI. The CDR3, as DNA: TGTGCCAGCTCACCACCGCTACCGGGACAAAACACCGGGGAGCTGTTTTTT. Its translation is CASSPPLPGQNTGELFF.

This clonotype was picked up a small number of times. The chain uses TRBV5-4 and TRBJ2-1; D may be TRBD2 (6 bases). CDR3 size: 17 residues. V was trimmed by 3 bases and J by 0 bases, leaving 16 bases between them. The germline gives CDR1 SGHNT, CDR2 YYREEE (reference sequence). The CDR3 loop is CASSSPRREGSYNEQFF. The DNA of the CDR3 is TGTGCCAGCAGCTCGCCCCGGCGGGAAGGCTCCTACAATGAGCAGTTCTTC.

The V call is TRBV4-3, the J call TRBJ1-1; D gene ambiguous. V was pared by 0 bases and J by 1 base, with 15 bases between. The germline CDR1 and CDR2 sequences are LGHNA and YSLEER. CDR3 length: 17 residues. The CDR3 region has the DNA TGCGCCAGCAGCCAAGATCCGGCGGCGAACCCGAACACTGAAGCTTTCTTT. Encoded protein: CASSQDPAANPNTEAFF.

Here the CDR3 reads CASSERGTRDQPQHF. Here the CDR3 DNA reads TGTGCCAGCAGTGAACGGGGGACACGGGACCAGCCCCAGCATTTT. The chain links TRBV6-1 to TRBJ1-5; TRBD1 is a possible D gene (6 bases). Trimming left V 2 bases short and J 7 bases short, with 15 bases between. This CDR3 has 15 residues. Per the germline V gene, CDR1 is MNHNS and CDR2 is SASEGT.

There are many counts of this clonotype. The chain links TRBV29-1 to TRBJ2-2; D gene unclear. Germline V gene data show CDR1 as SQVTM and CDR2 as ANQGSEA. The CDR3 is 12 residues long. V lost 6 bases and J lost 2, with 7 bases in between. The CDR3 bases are TGCAGCGTACCCCTCAACACCGGGGAGCTGTTTTTT. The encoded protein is CSVPLNTGELFF.

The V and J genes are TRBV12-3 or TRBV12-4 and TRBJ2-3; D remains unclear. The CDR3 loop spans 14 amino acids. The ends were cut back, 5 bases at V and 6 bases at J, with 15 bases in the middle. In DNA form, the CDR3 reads TGTGCCAGCAGTCCGTTGGGTCGGGTCGATACGCAGTATTTT. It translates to CASSPLGRVDTQYF.

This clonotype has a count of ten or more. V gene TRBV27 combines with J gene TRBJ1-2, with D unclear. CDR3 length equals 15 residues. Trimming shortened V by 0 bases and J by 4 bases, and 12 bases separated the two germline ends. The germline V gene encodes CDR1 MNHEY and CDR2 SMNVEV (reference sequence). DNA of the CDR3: TGTGCCAGCAGTTTATCAGACCCCCGGACCTATGGCTACACCTTC. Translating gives CASSLSDPRTYGYTF.

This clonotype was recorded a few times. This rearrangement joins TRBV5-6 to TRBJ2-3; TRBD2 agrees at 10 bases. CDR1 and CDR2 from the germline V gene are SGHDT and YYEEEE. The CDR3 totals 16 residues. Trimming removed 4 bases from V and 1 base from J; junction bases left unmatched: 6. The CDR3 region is CASSTRTSGRTDTQYF. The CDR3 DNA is TGTGCCAGCAGCACTCGGACTAGCGGCCGCACAGATACGCAGTATTTT.

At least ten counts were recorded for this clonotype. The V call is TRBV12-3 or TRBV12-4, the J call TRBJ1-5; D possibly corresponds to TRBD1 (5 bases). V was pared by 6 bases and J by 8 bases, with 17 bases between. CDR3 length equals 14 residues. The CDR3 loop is CASSQGPTWEPQHF. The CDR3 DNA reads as TGTGCCAGCAGCCAGGGACCGACCTGGGAGCCCCAGCATTTT.

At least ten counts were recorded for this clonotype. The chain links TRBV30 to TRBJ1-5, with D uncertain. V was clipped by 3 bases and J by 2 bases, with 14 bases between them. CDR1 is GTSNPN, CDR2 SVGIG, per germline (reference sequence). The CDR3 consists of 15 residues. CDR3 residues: CAWSGVHAGNQPQHF. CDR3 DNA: TGTGCCTGGAGCGGAGTACATGCGGGCAATCAGCCCCAGCATTTT.

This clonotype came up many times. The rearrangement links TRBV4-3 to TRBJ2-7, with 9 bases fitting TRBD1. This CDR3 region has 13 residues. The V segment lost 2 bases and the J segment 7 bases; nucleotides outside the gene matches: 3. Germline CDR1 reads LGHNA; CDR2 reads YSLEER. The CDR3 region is CASSQRTGEEQYF. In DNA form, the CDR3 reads TGCGCCAGCAGCCAACGGACAGGGGAGGAGCAGTACTTC.

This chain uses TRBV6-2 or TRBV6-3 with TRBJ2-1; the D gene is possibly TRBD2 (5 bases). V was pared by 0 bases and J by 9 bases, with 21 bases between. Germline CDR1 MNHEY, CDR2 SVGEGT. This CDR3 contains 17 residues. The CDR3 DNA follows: TGTGCCAGCAGTTACTCGAAGGGTCTGTTGGACGCGGGTGAGCAGTTCTTC. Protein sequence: CASSYSKGLLDAGEQFF.